The clone carrying this T cell receptor beta chain has ten or more counts. Via MiXCR, TCRdb re-called the RT-PCR reads, giving one row per CDR3 protein. The sample shows more than 150,000 distinct CDR3 sequences, about 9.3% of them seen only once. The data are from a study of response to subunit inactivated influenza vaccine. Germline V CDR1 and CDR2: SGHTA, FQGNSA. The CDR3 is 15 amino acids. The V and J ends lost 4 bases and 3 bases, in that order; junction bases with no gene match: 6. V is TRBV7-2 and J is TRBJ1-5, with 7 bases that match TRBD1. The sample in question was non-naive T cells sorted from PBMCs, obtained on the day of vaccination. The sequence was obtained from a man aged 50-59 years who received an inactivated influenza vaccine. This CDR3 reads CASSSGQTLNQPQHF. CDR3 nucleotide sequence: TGTGCCAGCAGCTCGGGACAGACTCTCAATCAGCCCCAGCATTTT.